Given below is one T cell receptor beta chain in context. Sequencing was performed with immunoSEQ multiplex PCR; in TCRdb, only in-frame clones are kept and a portion is missing. The sample has 210,000 or so clones; roughly nine tenths are singletons. This sample is drawn from a study of blood T cell repertoires in COVID-19. Background on the study: Sample material is recorded as cDNA or gDNA derived from T cells, B-cell-depleted T cells, or PBMCs.

Cohort placement rested on clinical history that participants reported themselves. V trimming: 8 bases; J trimming: 6 bases; junction bases outside the gene matches: 9. CDR1 is SQVTM and CDR2 is ANQGSEA in the germline V gene. The CDR3 extends over 14 amino acids. Sequenced material: PBMCs or T cells enriched from blood (not recorded which). The rearrangement uses TRBV29-1 and TRBJ2-1, with TRBD1 identical over 11 bases. This receptor was obtained from a woman aged 50 to 60 in a cohort exposed to, infected with or recovered from COVID-19 (not recorded which). The CDR3 sequence is CSRITGTGGNEQFF. Here the CDR3 DNA reads TGCAGCAGAATAACCGGGACAGGGGGCAATGAGCAGTTCTTC.